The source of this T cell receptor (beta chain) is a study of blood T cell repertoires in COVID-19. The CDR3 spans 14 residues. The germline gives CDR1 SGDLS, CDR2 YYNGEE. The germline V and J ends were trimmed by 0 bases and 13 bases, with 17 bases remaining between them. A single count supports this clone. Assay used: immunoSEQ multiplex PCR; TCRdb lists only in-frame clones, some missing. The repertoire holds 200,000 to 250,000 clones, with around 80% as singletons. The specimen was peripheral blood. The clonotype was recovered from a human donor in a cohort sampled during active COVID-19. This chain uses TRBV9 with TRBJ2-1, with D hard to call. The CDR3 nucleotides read TGTGCCAGCAGCGTAGGTGAAGTCACCTCGGTTCAGTTCTTC. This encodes CASSVGEVTSVQFF. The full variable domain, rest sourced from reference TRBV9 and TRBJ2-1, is DSGVTQTPKHLITATGQRVTLRCSPRSGDLSVYWYQQSLDQGLQFLIQYYNGEERAKGNILERFSAQQFPDLHSELNLSSLELGDSALYFCASSVGEVTSVQFFGPGTRLTVL.